One TCR beta chain is described in this entry. Its antigen is undetermined. The source of the sample is a study of blood T cells in healthy people across ages. With a J-beta primer mix and a sample-barcoded 5' primer, a second PCR ran about 7 to 11 cycles. TCRdb analysed the 5' RACE reads with MiXCR anew, one entry per CDR3 protein. This sample yields under 800,000 distinct CDR3 sequences, of which roughly 47% are seen a single time; 20% to 25% belongs to the top ten. Study findings and constraints: Estimates based on one million T cells were treated as lower bounds. Both higher diversity and more naive CD4+ cells marked long-lived donors when set against aged donors.

It was approximately 9 milliliters of peripheral blood that were drawn from each donor. Trimming removed 2 bases from V and 5 bases from J; junction bases left unmatched: 6. The germline V gene encodes CDR1 MNHNY and CDR2 SVGAGI (reference sequence). CDR3 length: 15 amino acids. The sequence derives from a woman aged 55-70 years in good health. The chain carries TRBV6-6 and TRBJ2-1; 7 bases map to TRBD1. Sample: blood. The CDR3 loop reads CASSYGQGVDNEQFF. CDR3 bases: TGTGCCAGCAGTTACGGGCAGGGGGTCGACAATGAGCAGTTCTTC.